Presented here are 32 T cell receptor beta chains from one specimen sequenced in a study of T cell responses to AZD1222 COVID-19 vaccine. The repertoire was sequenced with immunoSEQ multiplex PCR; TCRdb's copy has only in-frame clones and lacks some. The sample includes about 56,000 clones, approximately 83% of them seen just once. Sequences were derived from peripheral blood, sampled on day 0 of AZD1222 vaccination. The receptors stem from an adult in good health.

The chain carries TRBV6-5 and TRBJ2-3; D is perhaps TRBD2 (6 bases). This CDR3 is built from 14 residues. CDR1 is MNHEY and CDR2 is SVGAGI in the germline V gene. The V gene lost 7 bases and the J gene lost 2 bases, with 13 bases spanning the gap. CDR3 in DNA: TGTGCCAGCACAATGACTAGGGCCACAGATACGCAGTATTTT. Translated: CASTMTRATDTQYF.

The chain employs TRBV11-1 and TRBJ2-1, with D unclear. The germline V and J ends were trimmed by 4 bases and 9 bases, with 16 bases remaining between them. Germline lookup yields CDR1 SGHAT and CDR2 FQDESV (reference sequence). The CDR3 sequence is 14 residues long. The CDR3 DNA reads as TGTGCCAGCAGCTCCAACTCTAGGACGGGTGAGCAGTTCTTC. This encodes CASSSNSRTGEQFF.

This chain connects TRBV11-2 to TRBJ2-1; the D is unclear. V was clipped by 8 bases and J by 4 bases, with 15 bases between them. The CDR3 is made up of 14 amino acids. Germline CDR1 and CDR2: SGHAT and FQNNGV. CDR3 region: CASGPLGQYNEQFF. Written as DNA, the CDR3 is TGTGCCAGCGGGCCTCTCGGGCAGTACAATGAGCAGTTCTTC. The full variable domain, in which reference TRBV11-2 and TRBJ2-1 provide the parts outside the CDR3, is EAGVAQSPRYKIIEKRQSVAFWCNPISGHATLYWYQQILGQGPKLLIQFQNNGVVDDSQLPKDRFSAERLKGVDSTLKIQPAKLEDSAVYLCASGPLGQYNEQFFGPGTRLTVL.

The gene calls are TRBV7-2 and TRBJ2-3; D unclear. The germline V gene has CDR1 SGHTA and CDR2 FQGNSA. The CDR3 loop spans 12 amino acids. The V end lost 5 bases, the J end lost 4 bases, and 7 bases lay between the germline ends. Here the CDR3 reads CASSPASDTQYF. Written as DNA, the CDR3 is TGTGCCAGCAGCCCTGCGTCAGATACGCAGTATTTT.

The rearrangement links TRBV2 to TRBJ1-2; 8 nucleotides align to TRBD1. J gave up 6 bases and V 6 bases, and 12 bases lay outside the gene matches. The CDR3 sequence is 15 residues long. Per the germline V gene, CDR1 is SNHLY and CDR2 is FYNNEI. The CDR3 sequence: CASSRPGQGMDGYTF. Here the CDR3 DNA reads TGTGCCAGCAGCCGCCCCGGACAGGGAATGGATGGCTACACCTTC.

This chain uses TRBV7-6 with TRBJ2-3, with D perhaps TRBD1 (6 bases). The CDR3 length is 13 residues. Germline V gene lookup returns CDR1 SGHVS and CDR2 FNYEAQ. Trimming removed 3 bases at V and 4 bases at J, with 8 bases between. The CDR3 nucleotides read TGTGCCAGCAGCTTCCGACAGGCAGATACGCAGTATTTT. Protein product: CASSFRQADTQYF.

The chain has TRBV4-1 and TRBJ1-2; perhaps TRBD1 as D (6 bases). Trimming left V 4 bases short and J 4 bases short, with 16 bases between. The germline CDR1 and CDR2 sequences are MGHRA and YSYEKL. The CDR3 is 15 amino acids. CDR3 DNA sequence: TGCGCCAGCAGCCCTCTACAGGGACCTTCCTATGGCTACACCTTC. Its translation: CASSPLQGPSYGYTF.

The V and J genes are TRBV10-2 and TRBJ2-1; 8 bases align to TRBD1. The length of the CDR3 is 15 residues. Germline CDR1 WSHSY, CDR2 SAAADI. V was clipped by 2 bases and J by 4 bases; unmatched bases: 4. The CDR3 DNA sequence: TGCGCCAGCAGTGAGGATGGGACAGGTTACAATGAGCAGTTCTTC. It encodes CASSEDGTGYNEQFF.

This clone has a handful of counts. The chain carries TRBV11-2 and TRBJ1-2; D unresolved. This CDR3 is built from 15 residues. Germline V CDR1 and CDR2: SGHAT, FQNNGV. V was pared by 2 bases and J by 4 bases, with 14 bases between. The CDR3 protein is CASSLSGPSPYGYTF. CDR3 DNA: TGTGCCAGCAGCTTAAGCGGGCCGTCTCCCTATGGCTACACCTTC.

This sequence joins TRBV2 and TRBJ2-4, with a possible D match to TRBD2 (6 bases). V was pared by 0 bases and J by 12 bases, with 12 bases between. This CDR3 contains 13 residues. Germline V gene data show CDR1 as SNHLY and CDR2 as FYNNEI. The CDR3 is CASSEAPRGGQYF. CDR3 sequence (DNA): TGTGCCAGCAGTGAAGCTCCCCGGGGAGGTCAGTACTTC. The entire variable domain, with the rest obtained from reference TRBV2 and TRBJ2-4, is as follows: EPEVTQTPSHQVTQMGQEVILRCVPISNHLYFYWYRQILGQKVEFLVSFYNNEISEKSEIFDDQFSVERPDGSNFTLKIRSTKLEDSAMYFCASSEAPRGGQYFGAGTRLSVL.

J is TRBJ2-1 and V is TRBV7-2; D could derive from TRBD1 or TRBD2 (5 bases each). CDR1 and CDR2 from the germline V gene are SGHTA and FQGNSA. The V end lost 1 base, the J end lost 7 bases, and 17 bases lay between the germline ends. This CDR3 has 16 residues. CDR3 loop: CASSLVPGPVINEQFF. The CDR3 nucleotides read TGTGCCAGCAGCTTAGTCCCGGGGCCCGTGATTAATGAGCAGTTCTTC.

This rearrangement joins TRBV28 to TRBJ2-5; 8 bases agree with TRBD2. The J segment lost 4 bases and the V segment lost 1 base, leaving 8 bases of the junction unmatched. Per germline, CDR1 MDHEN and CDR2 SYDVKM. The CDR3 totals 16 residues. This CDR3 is CASSLLGPGGRETQYF. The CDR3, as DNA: TGTGCCAGCAGTTTATTAGGCCCGGGAGGGAGAGAGACCCAGTACTTC.

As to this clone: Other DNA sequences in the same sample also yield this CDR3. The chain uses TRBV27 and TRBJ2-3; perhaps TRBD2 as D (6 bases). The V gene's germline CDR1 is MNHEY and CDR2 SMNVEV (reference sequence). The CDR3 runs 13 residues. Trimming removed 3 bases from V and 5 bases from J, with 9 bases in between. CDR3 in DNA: TGTGCCAGCAGTTTCCGGGGAGGAGATACGCAGTATTTT. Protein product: CASSFRGGDTQYF.

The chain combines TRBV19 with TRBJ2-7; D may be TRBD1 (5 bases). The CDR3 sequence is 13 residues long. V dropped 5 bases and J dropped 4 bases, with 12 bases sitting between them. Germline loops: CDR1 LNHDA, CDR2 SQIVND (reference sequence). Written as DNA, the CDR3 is TGTGCCAGTAGTCCGGGCAGGGTGTACGAGCAGTACTTC. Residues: CASSPGRVYEQYF.

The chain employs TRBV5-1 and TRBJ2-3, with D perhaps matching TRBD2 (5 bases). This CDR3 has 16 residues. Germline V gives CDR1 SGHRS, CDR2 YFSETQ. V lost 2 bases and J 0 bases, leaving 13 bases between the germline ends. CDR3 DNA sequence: TGCGCCAGCAGCTTTCGGGGATCCAGGAGCACAGATACGCAGTATTTT. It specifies CASSFRGSRSTDTQYF.

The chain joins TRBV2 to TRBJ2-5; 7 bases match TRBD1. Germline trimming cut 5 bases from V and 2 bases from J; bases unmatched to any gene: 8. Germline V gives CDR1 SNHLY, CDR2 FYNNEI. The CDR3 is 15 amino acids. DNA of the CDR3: TGTGCCAGCAGTTCCCCTGGACAGGATCAAGAGACCCAGTACTTC. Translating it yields CASSSPGQDQETQYF.

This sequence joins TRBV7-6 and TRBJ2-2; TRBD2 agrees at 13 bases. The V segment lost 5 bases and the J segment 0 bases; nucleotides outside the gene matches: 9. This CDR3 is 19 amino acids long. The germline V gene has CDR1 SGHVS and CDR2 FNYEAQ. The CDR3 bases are TGTGCCAGCAGCCCCCGGTTGACTAGCGGGGGGCCGAACACCGGGGAGCTGTTTTTT. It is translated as CASSPRLTSGGPNTGELFF. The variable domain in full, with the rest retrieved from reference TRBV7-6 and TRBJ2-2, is GAGVSQSPRYKVTKRGQDVALRCDPISGHVSLYWYRQALGQGPEFLTYFNYEAQQDKSGLPNDRFSAERPEGSISTLTIQRTEQRDSAMYRCASSPRLTSGGPNTGELFFGEGSRLTVL.

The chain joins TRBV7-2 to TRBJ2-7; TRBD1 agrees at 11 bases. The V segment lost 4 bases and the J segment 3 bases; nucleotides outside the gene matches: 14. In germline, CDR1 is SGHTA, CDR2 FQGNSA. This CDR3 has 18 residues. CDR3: CASSSYRRTGGEYYEQYF. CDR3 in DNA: TGTGCCAGCAGCTCATACAGACGGACAGGGGGCGAGTACTACGAGCAGTACTTC.

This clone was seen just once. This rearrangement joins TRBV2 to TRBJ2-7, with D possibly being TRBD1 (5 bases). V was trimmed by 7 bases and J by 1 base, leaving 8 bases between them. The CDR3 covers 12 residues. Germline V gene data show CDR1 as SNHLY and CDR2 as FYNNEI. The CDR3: CASTTASYEQYF. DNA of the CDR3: TGTGCCAGCACGACAGCTTCCTACGAGCAGTACTTC.

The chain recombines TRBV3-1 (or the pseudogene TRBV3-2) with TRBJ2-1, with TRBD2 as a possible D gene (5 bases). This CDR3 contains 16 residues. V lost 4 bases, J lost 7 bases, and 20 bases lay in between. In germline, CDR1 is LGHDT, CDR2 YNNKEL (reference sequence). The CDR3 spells CASSRSLASPGNEQFF. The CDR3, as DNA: TGTGCCAGCAGCCGATCGCTAGCCAGTCCTGGGAATGAGCAGTTCTTC.

The CDR3 here is CASTQWGQYYSPLHF. CDR3 nucleotides: TGTGCCAGCACCCAGTGGGGTCAGTATTATTCACCCCTCCACTTT. V gene TRBV5-6 combines with J gene TRBJ1-6, with D unclear. V lost 6 bases, J lost 8 bases, and 18 bases lay in between. The germline CDR1 and CDR2 sequences are SGHDT and YYEEEE. The CDR3 extends over 15 amino acids.

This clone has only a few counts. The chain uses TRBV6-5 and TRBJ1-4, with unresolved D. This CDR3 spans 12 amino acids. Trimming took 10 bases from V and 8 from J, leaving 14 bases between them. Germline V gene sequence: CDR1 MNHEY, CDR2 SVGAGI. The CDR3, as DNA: TGTGCCATCCTCGGGGTTAAAGAAAAACTGTTTTTT. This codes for CAILGVKEKLFF.

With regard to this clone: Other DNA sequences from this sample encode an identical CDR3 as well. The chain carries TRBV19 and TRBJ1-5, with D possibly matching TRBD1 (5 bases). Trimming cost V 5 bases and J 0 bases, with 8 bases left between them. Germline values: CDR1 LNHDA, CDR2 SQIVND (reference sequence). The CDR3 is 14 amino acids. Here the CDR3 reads CASSRQFSNQPQHF. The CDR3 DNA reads TGTGCCAGTAGTCGACAGTTTAGCAATCAGCCCCAGCATTTT.

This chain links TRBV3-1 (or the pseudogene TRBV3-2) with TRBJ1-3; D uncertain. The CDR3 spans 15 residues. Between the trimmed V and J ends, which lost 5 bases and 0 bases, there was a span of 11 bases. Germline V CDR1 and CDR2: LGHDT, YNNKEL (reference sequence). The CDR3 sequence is CASSITILSGNTIYF. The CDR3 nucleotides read TGTGCCAGCAGCATCACAATTCTCTCTGGAAACACCATATATTTT.

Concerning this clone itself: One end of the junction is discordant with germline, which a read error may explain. The CDR3 spells CASSPRLVGLGKDEQFF. The DNA of the CDR3 is TGTGCTAGCAGCCCCCGACTCGTCGGCCTAGGAAAGGATGAGCAGTTCTTC. The rearrangement uses TRBV7-7 and TRBJ2-1; no definite D call. The CDR3 is 17 amino acids. CDR1 and CDR2 from the germline V gene are SSHAT and FNYEAQ (reference sequence).

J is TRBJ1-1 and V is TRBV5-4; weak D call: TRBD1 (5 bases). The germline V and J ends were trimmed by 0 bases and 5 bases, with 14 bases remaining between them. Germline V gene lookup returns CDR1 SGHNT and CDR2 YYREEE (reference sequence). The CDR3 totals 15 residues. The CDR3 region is CASSLDRRSETEAFF. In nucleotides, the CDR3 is TGTGCCAGCAGCTTGGACAGGAGGAGTGAAACTGAAGCTTTCTTT.

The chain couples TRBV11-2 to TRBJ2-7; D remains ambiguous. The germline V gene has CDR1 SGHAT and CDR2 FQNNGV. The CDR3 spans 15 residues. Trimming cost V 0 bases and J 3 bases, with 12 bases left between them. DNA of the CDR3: TGTGCCAGCAGCTTAGAACAGCACACTTACTACGAGCAGTACTTC. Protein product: CASSLEQHTYYEQYF.

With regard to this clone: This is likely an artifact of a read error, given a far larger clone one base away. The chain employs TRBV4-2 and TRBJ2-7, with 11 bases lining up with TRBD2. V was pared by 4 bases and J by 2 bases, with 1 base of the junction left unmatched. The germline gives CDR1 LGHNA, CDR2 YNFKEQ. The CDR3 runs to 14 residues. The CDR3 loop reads CASSLSGGAYEQYF. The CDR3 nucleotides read TGTGCCAGCAGCCTTAGCGGGGGGGCCTACGAGCAGTACTTC.

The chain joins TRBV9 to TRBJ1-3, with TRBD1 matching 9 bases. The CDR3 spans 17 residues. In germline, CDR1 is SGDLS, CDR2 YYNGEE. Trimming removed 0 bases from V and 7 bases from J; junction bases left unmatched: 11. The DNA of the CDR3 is TGTGCCAGCAGCGTAGGGATAGGGACAGGGTATGGGAACACCATATATTTT. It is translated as CASSVGIGTGYGNTIYF. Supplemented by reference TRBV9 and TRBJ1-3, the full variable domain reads DSGVTQTPKHLITATGQRVTLRCSPRSGDLSVYWYQQSLDQGLQFLIQYYNGEERAKGNILERFSAQQFPDLHSELNLSSLELGDSALYFCASSVGIGTGYGNTIYFGEGSWLTVV.

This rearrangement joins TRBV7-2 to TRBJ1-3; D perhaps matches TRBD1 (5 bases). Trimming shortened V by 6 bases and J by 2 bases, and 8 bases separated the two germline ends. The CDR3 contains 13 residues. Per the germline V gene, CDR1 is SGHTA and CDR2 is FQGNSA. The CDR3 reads CASRGDAGNTIYF. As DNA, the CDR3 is TGTGCCAGCAGGGGGGATGCTGGAAACACCATATATTTT.

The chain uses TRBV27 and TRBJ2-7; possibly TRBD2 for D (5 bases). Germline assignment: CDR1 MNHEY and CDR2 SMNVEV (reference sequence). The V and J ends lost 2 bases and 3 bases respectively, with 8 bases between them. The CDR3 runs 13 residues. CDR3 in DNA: TGTGCCAGCAGTTTAAGGGAGAACTACGAGCAGTACTTC. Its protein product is CASSLRENYEQYF.

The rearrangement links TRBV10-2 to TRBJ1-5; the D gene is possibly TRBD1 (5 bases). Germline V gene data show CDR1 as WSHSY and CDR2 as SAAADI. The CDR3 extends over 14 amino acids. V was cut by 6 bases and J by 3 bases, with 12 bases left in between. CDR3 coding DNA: TGCGCCAGCAGCCCGTTGGGGACCAATCAGCCCCAGCATTTT. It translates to CASSPLGTNQPQHF.